The T cell receptor (beta chain) described here comes from a study of Ad26.COV2.S vaccination and SARS-CoV-2 variants. Study-wide results and caveats: Overall T cell responses may have been underestimated by the analyses of TCR breadth and depth.

Profiled with immunoSEQ multiplex PCR; TCRdb holds only in-frame clones, not every one. The sample includes 400,000 to 500,000 clones, about 88% of them seen just once. Treatment meaning: about 20 received Ad26.COV2.S at low or high dose, single or two shots; roughly 5 received placebo; per-sample allocation not given. Sampling occurred on day 63 after the first vaccine or placebo injection. The CDR3 runs to 13 residues. Per germline, CDR1 SGDLS and CDR2 YYNGEE. Trimming removed 0 bases at V and 4 bases at J, with 5 bases between. About this clone itself: Its antigen is as yet unknown.

The TCR sequence derives from a person between 18 and 65 years old who received the Ad26.COV2.S COVID-19 vaccine or a placebo. V usage is TRBV9 and J usage is TRBJ1-3; no clear D. Sequences were derived from peripheral blood, sampled in a trial of Ad26.COV2.S vaccine versus placebo. Here the CDR3 reads CASSVALGNTIYF. DNA of the CDR3: TGTGCCAGCAGCGTAGCTCTCGGAAACACCATATATTTT.